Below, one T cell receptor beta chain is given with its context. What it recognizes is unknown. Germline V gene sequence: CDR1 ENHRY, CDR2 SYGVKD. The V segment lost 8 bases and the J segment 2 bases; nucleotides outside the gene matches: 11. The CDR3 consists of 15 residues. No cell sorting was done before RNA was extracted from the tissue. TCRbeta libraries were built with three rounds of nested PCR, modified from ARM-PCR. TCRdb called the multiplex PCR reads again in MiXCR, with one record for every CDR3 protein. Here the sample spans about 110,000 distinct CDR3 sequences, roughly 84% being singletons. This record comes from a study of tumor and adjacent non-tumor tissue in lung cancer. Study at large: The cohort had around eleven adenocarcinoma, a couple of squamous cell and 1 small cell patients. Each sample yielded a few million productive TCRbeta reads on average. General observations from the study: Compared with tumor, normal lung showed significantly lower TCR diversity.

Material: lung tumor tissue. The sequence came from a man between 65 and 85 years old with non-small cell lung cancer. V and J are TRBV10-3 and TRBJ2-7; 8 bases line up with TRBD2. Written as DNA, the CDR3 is TGTGCCATCCTGCCGGGAGGGACCCTCCCCTACGAGCAGTACTTC. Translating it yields CAILPGGTLPYEQYF.